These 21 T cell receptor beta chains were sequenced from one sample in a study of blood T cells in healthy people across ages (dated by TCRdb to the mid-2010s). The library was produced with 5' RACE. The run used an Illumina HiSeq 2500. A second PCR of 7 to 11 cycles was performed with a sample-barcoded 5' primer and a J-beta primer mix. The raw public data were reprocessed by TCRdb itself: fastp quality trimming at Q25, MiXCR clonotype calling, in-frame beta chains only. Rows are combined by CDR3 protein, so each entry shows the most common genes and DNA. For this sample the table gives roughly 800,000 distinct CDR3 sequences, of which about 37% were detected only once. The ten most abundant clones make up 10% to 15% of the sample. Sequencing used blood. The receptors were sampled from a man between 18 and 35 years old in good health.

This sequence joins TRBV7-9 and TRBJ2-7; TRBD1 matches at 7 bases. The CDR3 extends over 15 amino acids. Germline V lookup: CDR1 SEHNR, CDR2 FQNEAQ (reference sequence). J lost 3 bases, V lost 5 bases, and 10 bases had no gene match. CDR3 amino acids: CASSEEQGSDYEQYF. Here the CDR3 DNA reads TGTGCCAGCAGCGAAGAACAGGGGTCAGACTACGAGCAGTACTTC.

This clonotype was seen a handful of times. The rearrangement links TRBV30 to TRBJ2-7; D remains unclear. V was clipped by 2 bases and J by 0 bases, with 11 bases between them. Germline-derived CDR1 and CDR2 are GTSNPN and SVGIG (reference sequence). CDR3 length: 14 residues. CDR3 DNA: TGTGCCTGGAGTACATCAGGCTTCTCCTACGAGCAGTACTTC. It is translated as CAWSTSGFSYEQYF.

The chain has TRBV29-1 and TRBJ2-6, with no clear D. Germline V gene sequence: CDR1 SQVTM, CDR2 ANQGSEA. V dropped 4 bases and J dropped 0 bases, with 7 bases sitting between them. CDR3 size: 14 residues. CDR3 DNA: TGCAGCGTTGTGTGGCTCTCTGGGGCCAACGTCCTGACTTTC. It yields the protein CSVVWLSGANVLTF.

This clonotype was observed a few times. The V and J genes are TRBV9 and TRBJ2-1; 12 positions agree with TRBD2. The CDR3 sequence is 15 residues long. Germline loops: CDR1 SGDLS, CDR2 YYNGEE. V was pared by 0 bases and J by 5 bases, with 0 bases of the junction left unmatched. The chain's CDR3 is CASSVASGGDNEQFF. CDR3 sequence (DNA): TGTGCCAGCAGCGTAGCTAGCGGGGGGGACAATGAGCAGTTCTTC. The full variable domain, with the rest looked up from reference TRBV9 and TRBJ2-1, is DSGVTQTPKHLITATGQRVTLRCSPRSGDLSVYWYQQSLDQGLQFLIQYYNGEERAKGNILERFSAQQFPDLHSELNLSSLELGDSALYFCASSVASGGDNEQFFGPGTRLTVL.

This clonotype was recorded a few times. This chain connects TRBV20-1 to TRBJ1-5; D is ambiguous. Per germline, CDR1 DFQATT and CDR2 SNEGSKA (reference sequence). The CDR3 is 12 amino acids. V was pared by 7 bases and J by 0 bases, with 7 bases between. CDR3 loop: CSGVFSNQPQHF. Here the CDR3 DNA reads TGCAGTGGGGTATTTAGCAATCAGCCCCAGCATTTT.

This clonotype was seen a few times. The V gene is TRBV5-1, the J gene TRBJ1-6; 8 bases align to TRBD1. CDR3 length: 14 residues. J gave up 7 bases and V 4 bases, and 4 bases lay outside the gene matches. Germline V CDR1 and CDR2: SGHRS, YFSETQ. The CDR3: CASSQGQENSPLHF. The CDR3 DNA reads TGCGCCAGCAGCCAGGGACAGGAGAATTCACCCCTCCACTTT.

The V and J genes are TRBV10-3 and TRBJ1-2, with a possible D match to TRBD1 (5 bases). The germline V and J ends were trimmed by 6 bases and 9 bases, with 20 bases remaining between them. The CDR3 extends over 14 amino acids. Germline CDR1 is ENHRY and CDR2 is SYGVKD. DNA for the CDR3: TGTGCCATCAGCACCACAGGAACTGCGGGGAGCTACACCTTC. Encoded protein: CAISTTGTAGSYTF.

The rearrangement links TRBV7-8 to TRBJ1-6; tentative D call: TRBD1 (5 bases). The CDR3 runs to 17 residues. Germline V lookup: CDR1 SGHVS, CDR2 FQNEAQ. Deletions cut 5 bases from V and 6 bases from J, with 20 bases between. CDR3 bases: TGTGCCAGCAGCCCAAAAACAGGCGCGGATATTAATTCACCCCTCCACTTT. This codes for CASSPKTGADINSPLHF.

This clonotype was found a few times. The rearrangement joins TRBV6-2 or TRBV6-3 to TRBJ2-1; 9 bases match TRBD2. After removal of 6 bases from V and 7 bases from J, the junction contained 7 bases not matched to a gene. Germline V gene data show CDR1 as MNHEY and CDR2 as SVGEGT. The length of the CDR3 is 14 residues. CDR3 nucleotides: TGTGCCAGCAGCCGGACTAGCGAGTGGAATGAGCAGTTCTTC. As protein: CASSRTSEWNEQFF.

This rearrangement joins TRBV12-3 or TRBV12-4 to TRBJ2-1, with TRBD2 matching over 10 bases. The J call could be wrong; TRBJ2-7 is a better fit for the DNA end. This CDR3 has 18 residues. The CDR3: CASSFPPLAGVSYNEQYF. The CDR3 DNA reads TGTGCCAGCAGTTTTCCCCCCCTAGCGGGGGTCTCCTACAATGAGCAGTACTTC.

For the CDR3, the DNA is TGTGCCAGCAGCTTTGGGGGACGTTACGGTCCCCAGCATTTT. This sequence encodes CASSFGGRYGPQHF. The chain uses TRBV7-2 and TRBJ1-5; D perhaps matches TRBD1 (5 bases). This CDR3 is 14 amino acids long. CDR1 is SGHTA, CDR2 FQGNSA, per germline. V was shortened by 3 bases and J by 10 bases, with 16 bases between the two germline ends.

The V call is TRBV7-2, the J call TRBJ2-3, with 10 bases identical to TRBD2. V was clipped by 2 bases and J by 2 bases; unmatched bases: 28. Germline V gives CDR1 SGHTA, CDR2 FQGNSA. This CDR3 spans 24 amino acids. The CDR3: CASSLPDGSGGPTVTEFFTDTQYF. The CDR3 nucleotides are TGTGCCAGCAGCTTACCGGATGGTAGCGGGGGGCCAACAGTAACCGAGTTTTTCACAGATACGCAGTATTTT.

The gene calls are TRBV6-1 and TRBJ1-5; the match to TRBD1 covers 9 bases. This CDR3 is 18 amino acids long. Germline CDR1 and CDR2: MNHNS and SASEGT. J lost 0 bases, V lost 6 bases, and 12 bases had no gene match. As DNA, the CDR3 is TGTGCCAGCAGACCCAGGGACAGGGAGGTATATAGCAATCAGCCCCAGCATTTT. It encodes CASRPRDREVYSNQPQHF.

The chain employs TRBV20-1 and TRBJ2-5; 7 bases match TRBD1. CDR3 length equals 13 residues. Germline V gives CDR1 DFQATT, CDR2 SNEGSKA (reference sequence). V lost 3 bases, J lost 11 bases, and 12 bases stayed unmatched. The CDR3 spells CSARGRGYNEQYF. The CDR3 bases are TGCAGTGCTAGGGGCAGGGGGTACAATGAGCAGTACTTC.

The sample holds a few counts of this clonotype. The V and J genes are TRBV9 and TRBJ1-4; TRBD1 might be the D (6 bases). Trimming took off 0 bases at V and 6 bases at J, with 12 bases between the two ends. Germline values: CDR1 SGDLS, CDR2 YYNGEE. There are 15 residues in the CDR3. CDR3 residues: CASSVGGGRDEKLFF. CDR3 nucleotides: TGTGCCAGCAGCGTAGGGGGGGGCAGAGATGAAAAACTGTTTTTT.

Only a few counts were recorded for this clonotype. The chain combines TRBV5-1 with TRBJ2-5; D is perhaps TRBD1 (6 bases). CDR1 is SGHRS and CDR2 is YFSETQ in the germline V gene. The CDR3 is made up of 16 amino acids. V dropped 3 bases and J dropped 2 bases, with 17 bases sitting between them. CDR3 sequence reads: CASSWGRQSHQETQYF. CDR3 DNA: TGCGCCAGCAGCTGGGGGCGACAGTCCCATCAAGAGACCCAGTACTTC.

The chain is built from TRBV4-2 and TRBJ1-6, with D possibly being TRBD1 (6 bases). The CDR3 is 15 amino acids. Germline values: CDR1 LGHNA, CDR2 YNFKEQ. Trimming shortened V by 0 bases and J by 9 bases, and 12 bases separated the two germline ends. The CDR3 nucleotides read TGTGCCAGCAGCCAAGATTGGGGGGCGGCTTCACCCCTCCACTTT. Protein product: CASSQDWGAASPLHF.

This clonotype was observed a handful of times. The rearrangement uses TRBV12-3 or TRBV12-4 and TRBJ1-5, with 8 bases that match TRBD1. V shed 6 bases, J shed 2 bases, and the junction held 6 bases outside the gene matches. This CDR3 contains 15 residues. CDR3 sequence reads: CASSPTGVGNQPQHF. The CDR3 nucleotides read TGTGCCAGCAGCCCGACAGGGGTGGGCAATCAGCCCCAGCATTTT.

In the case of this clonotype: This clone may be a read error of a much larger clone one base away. This CDR3 reads CASSSSGQGCGYTF. As DNA, the CDR3 is TGTGCCAGCAGTTCCTCGGGACAGGGGTGTGGCTACACCTTC. The chain uses TRBV12-3 or TRBV12-4 and TRBJ1-2; 10 bases are shared with TRBD1. Unmatched junction bases numbered 6, after V lost 4 bases and J lost 7 bases. This CDR3 contains 14 residues.

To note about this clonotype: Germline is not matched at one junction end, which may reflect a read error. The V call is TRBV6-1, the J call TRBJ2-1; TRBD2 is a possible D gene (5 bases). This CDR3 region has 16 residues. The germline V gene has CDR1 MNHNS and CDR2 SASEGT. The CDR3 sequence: CTSSGGGLRSYNEQFF. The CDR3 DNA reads TGTACCAGCAGTGGAGGAGGTCTTCGGTCCTACAATGAGCAGTTCTTC.

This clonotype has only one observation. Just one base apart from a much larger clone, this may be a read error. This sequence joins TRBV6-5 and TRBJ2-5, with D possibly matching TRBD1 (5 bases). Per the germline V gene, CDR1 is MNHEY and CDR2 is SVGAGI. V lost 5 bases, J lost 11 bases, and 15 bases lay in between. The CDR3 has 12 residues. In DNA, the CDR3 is TGTGCCAGCAGTGACTGGGGCGATGAGCAGTACTTC. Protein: CASSDWGDEQYF.